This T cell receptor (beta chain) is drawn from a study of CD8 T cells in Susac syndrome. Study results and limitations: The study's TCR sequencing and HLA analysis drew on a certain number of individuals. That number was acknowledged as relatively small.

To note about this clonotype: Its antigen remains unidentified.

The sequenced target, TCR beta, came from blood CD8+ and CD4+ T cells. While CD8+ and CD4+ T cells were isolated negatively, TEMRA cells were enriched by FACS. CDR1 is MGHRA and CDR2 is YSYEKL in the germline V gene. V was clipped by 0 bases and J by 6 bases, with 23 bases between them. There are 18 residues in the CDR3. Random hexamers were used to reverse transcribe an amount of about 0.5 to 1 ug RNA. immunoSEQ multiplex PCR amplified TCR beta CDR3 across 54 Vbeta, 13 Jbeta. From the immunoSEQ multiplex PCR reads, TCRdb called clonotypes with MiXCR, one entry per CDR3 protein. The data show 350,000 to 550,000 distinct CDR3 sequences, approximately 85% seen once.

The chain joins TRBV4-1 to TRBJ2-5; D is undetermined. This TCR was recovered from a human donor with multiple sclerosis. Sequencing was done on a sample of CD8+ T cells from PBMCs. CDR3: CASSQDVVGDPLQKTQYF. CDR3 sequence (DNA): TGCGCCAGCAGCCAAGATGTGGTTGGAGACCCACTCCAGAAGACCCAGTACTTC.